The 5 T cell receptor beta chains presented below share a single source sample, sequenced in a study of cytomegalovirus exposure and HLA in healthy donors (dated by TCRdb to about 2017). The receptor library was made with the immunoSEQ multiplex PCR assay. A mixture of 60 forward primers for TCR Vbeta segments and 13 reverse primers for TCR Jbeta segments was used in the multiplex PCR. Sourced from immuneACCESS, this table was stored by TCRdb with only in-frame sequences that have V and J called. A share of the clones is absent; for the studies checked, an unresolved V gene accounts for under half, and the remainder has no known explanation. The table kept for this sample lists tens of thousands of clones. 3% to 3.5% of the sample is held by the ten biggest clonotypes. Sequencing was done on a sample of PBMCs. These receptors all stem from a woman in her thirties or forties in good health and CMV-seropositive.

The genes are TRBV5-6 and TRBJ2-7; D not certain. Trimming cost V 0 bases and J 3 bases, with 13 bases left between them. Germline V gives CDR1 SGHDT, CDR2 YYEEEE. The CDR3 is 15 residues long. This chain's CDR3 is CASSLGFLSSYEQYF. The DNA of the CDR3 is TGTGCCAGCAGCTTGGGATTCCTATCGAGCTACGAGCAGTACTTC.

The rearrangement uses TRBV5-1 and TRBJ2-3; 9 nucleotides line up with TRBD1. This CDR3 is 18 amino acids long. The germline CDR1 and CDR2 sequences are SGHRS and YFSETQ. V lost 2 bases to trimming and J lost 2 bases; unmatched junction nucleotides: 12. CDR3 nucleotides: TGCGCCAGCAGCTTTACCGCGGGACAGGGAAGTTCCACAGATACGCAGTATTTT. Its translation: CASSFTAGQGSSTDTQYF.

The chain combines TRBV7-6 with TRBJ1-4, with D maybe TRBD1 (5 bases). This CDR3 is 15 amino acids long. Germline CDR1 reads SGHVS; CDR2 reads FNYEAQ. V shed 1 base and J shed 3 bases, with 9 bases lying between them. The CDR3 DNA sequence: TGTGCCAGCAGCTTAGTCAGGGTTCCTAATGAAAAACTGTTTTTT. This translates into CASSLVRVPNEKLFF.

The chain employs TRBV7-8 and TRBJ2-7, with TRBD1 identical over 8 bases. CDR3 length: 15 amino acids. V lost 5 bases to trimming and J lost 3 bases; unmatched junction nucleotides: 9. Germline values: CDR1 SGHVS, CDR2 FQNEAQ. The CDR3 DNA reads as TGTGCCAGCAGCCCCTTACAGGGGGGCAACTACGAGCAGTACTTC. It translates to CASSPLQGGNYEQYF.

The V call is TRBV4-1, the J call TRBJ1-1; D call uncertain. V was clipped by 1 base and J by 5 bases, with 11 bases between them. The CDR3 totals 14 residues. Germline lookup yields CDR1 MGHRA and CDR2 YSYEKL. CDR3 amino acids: CASSQGPRRTEAFF. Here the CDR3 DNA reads TGCGCCAGCAGCCAAGGCCCACGGAGGACTGAAGCTTTCTTT.